The rows below give T cell receptor beta chains drawn from one sample of a study of siplizumab effects on memory and regulatory T cells. The assay was immunoSEQ multiplex PCR, and TCRdb's table has in-frame clones only and misses some. This table holds 99,000 or so clones, over 85% found once. Specimen: Tregs sorted from blood. These receptors all come from a human donor in good health. Both conserved end residues are part of each CDR3. The order of the fields is clone size, D gene, V gene, J gene, CDR3 protein, CDR3 DNA. The D gene is left open where the match is weak. Clone size is not always given. Where it is, it says once, few, many or a class for expanded clones.

clone_size: NA
d_call: TRBD2
v_call: TRBV5-1
j_call: TRBJ2-7
cdr3_aa: CASSLAGGAPYEQYF
cdr3_nt: TGCGCCAGCAGCTTGGCGGGGGGGGCCCCCTACGAGCAGTACTTC

clone_size: NA
d_call: NA
v_call: TRBV30
j_call: TRBJ1-1
cdr3_aa: CAWSGTLNTEAFF
cdr3_nt: TGTGCCTGGAGTGGGACACTGAACACTGAAGCTTTCTTT

clone_size: NA
d_call: NA
v_call: TRBV7-9
j_call: TRBJ2-7
cdr3_aa: CASSFGRSSYEQYF
cdr3_nt: TGTGCCAGCAGCTTCGGGCGGTCCTCCTACGAGCAGTACTTC

clone_size: NA
d_call: NA
v_call: TRBV7-8
j_call: TRBJ1-6
cdr3_aa: CASSLQRTSSYNSPLHF
cdr3_nt: TGTGCCAGCAGCTTGCAAAGAACGAGCTCCTATAATTCACCCCTCCACTTT

clone_size: NA
d_call: NA
v_call: TRBV7-9
j_call: TRBJ2-5
cdr3_aa: CASSLIRGVPDQYF
cdr3_nt: TGTGCCAGCAGCTTAATTAGGGGCGTCCCGGACCAGTACTTC

clone_size: NA
d_call: NA
v_call: TRBV18
j_call: TRBJ2-6
cdr3_aa: CASSPTGLSSGANVLTF
cdr3_nt: TGTGCCAGCTCACCAACAGGTTTGAGCTCTGGGGCCAACGTCCTGACTTTC

clone_size: NA
d_call: NA
v_call: TRBV27
j_call: TRBJ2-3
cdr3_aa: CASRLGRGLSTDTQYF
cdr3_nt: TGTGCCAGCAGGCTCGGACGGGGCCTTAGCACAGATACGCAGTATTTT

clone_size: NA
d_call: TRBD1
v_call: TRBV6-5
j_call: TRBJ2-4
cdr3_aa: CASSGYRGRRYF
cdr3_nt: TGTGCCAGCAGTGGATACAGGGGGCGCAGGTACTTC

clone_size: once
d_call: NA
v_call: TRBV6-1
j_call: TRBJ1-1
cdr3_aa: CASSEAGHPTVEAFF
cdr3_nt: TGTGCCAGCAGTGAAGCCGGCCACCCCACGGTAGAAGCTTTCTTT

clone_size: NA
d_call: NA
v_call: TRBV15
j_call: TRBJ2-1
cdr3_aa: CATSRSGISGSYNEQFF
cdr3_nt: TGTGCCACCAGCAGATCGGGAATAAGCGGCTCCTACAATGAGCAGTTCTTC

clone_size: NA
d_call: NA
v_call: TRBV5-6
j_call: TRBJ2-2
cdr3_aa: CASSLAPADTGELFF
cdr3_nt: TGTGCCAGCAGCTTGGCCCCGGCGGATACCGGGGAGCTGTTTTTT

clone_size: NA
d_call: TRBD2
v_call: TRBV27
j_call: TRBJ2-1
cdr3_aa: CASSVAGVSYNEQFF
cdr3_nt: TGTGCCAGCAGTGTAGCGGGAGTATCCTACAATGAGCAGTTCTTC

clone_size: NA
d_call: TRBD2
v_call: TRBV9
j_call: TRBJ2-1
cdr3_aa: CASSVGTSGLYEQFF
cdr3_nt: TGTGCCAGCAGCGTAGGAACTAGCGGTCTTTATGAGCAGTTCTTC